This T cell receptor beta chain was identified in a study of blood T cell repertoires in COVID-19. Study in general: T cells, B-cell-depleted T cells, or PBMCs provided the cDNA or gDNA that served as material.

The germline gives CDR1 SGHRS, CDR2 YFSETQ. The CDR3 loop spans 16 amino acids. V dropped 1 base and J dropped 8; count of bases not matched to a gene: 6. Original handling: Reference gene primer amplification in the assay estimated nucleated cell counts. Assay used: immunoSEQ multiplex PCR; TCRdb lists only in-frame clones, some missing. From that table come the V and J calls and clone size; the DNA was used to work out D and trimming. This sample has about 210,000 clones, with approximately 85% found just once. The clonotype originates from a man aged 50 or older with COVID-19, enrolled during active disease. The source material was peripheral blood. The chain uses TRBV5-1 and TRBJ1-6; 10 positions match TRBD1. The CDR3 here is CASSLRVGTGDSPLHF. As DNA, the CDR3 is TGCGCCAGCAGCTTGAGGGTGGGGACAGGGGATTCACCCCTCCACTTT.